The 18 T cell receptor beta chains given below trace back to one sample, sequenced in a study of shared clonotypes between healthy human individuals. Assay used: immunoSEQ multiplex PCR; TCRdb lists only in-frame clones, some missing. The table has approximately 99,000 clones, approximately 70% seen once. The sample was memory CD8+ T cells sorted from blood. Regarding subset: CD45RO+ cells pooled with CCR7-negative TemRA cells. The receptors come from a woman aged 25 to 39 in good health.

The chain has TRBV5-6 and TRBJ1-5; D is uncertain. The CDR3 runs to 15 residues. Trimming shortened V by 0 bases and J by 4 bases, and 11 bases separated the two germline ends. Germline V gene data show CDR1 as SGHDT and CDR2 as YYEEEE. In DNA, the CDR3 is TGTGCCAGCAGCTTGGGTGGCAGGCTGAATCAGCCCCAGCATTTT. Its translation is CASSLGGRLNQPQHF.

Only a few counts were recorded for this clone. The chain uses TRBV28 and TRBJ1-4; D may be TRBD1 (5 bases). Germline V gives CDR1 MDHEN, CDR2 SYDVKM. Between the trimmed V and J ends, which lost 5 bases and 8 bases, there was a span of 9 bases. The CDR3 has 12 residues. The CDR3 DNA reads TGTGCCAGCAGTCCCGAGGGGGAAAAACTGTTTTTT. It encodes CASSPEGEKLFF.

The chain couples TRBV7-9 to TRBJ2-3; no reliable D call. The length of the CDR3 is 18 residues. Germline CDR1 is SEHNR and CDR2 is FQNEAQ (reference sequence). The V and J ends lost 4 bases and 1 base respectively, with 21 bases between them. The CDR3 sequence is CASSSNRRKTGGTDTQYF. Here the CDR3 DNA reads TGTGCCAGCAGCTCCAACCGCCGGAAGACTGGAGGCACAGATACGCAGTATTTT. Full variable domain (outside the CDR3, taken from reference TRBV7-9 and TRBJ2-3): DTGVSQNPRHKITKRGQNVTFRCDPISEHNRLYWYRQTLGQGPEFLTYFQNEAQLEKSRLLSDRFSAERPKGSFSTLEIQRTEQGDSAMYLCASSSNRRKTGGTDTQYFGPGTRLTVL.

This chain uses TRBV7-9 with TRBJ1-1; possible D gene TRBD1, 5 bases. CDR1 is SEHNR and CDR2 is FQNEAQ in the germline V gene (reference sequence). The germline V and J ends were trimmed by 5 bases and 8 bases, with 9 bases remaining between them. The CDR3 has 11 amino acids. In DNA form, the CDR3 reads TGTGCCAGCAGCCGGGGGTCAGAAGCTTTCTTT. This translates into CASSRGSEAFF.

The chain employs TRBV28 and TRBJ2-1; 7 bases fit TRBD2. V shed 3 bases and J 4 bases; nucleotides not matched to a gene: 3. The CDR3 runs to 14 residues. Germline V lookup: CDR1 MDHEN, CDR2 SYDVKM. Here the CDR3 DNA reads TGTGCCAGCAGTTTTCTAGCGGAGTACAATGAGCAGTTCTTC. Amino acid sequence: CASSFLAEYNEQFF.

This clone was seen only once. The chain employs TRBV29-1 and TRBJ2-7; D is possibly TRBD1 (8 bases). Trimming took off 3 bases at V and 2 bases at J, with 14 bases between the two ends. Germline V gene lookup returns CDR1 SQVTM and CDR2 ANQGSEA. The CDR3 is made up of 14 amino acids. The CDR3 spells CSVDGTGGAYEQYF. CDR3 coding DNA: TGCAGCGTTGATGGTACAGGGGGGGCCTACGAGCAGTACTTC.

On this clone itself: Other DNA sequences in this specimen translate into the identical CDR3. The V and J genes are TRBV10-1 and TRBJ1-1; D call uncertain. Germline lookup yields CDR1 WNHNN and CDR2 SYGVQD (reference sequence). This CDR3 has 13 residues. V was clipped by 5 bases and J by 3 bases, with 10 bases between them. DNA of the CDR3: TGCGCCAGCAGTAAGAACAGAGACACTGAAGCTTTCTTT. It codes for CASSKNRDTEAFF.

V is TRBV25-1 and J is TRBJ1-1; no clear D gene. Deletions cut 0 bases from V and 1 base from J, with 12 bases between. This CDR3 is built from 16 residues. Germline CDR1 is MGHDK and CDR2 is SYGVNS. DNA for the CDR3: TGTGCCAGCAGTGAATACCAGGAAGAGAAGAACACTGAAGCTTTCTTT. Amino acids: CASSEYQEEKNTEAFF.

The chain links TRBV19 to TRBJ1-1, with TRBD1 as a possible D gene (6 bases). This CDR3 is 13 amino acids long. V shed 4 bases and J shed 6 bases, with 12 bases lying between them. Germline loops: CDR1 LNHDA, CDR2 SQIVND (reference sequence). This CDR3 is CASSTVDRPEAFF. CDR3 coding DNA: TGTGCCAGTAGTACGGTAGACAGGCCTGAAGCTTTCTTT.

V is TRBV6-5 and J is TRBJ1-1, with 7 positions matching TRBD1. V dropped 1 base and J dropped 4; count of bases not matched to a gene: 6. The germline gives CDR1 MNHEY, CDR2 SVGAGI. The CDR3 has 15 residues. The CDR3: CASSYYRTGGTEAFF. The DNA for the CDR3 is TGTGCCAGCAGTTACTATAGGACAGGCGGCACTGAAGCTTTCTTT.

This sequence joins TRBV29-1 and TRBJ2-1, with 11 positions matching TRBD2. With V trimmed by 6 bases and J by 7 bases, 20 bases remained unmatched. CDR1 and CDR2 (germline): SQVTM, ANQGSEA. The CDR3 is 18 amino acids. CDR3 DNA sequence: TGCAGCGTAGCTTCTAGCGGGAGGCTTCGCCCGCCAGATAATGAGCAGTTCTTC. Protein product: CSVASSGRLRPPDNEQFF.

The CDR3 region is CASRGTGSYEQYF. CDR3 bases: TGCGCCAGCAGGGGGACAGGCTCCTACGAGCAGTACTTC. The chain uses TRBV5-1 and TRBJ2-7; 8 bases are a match to TRBD1. The CDR3 covers 13 residues. Germline lookup yields CDR1 SGHRS and CDR2 YFSETQ. The trim removed 5 bases at V and 0 bases at J, leaving 1 base unmatched.

This chain joins TRBV5-4 and TRBJ2-7; 10 positions agree with TRBD2. The germline V gene has CDR1 SGHNT and CDR2 YYREEE (reference sequence). V lost 1 base and J lost 7; bases outside the gene matches: 5. This CDR3 is 14 amino acids long. CDR3 DNA sequence: TGTGCCAGCAGCTTGTTAGCGGGAGGTGATGAGCAGTACTTC. Its protein is CASSLLAGGDEQYF.

The chain combines TRBV30 with TRBJ1-2; D gene unclear. CDR1 is GTSNPN and CDR2 is SVGIG in the germline V gene (reference sequence). The CDR3 is 13 amino acids. V gave up 4 bases and J gave up 3 bases, with 12 bases separating them. This CDR3 reads CAWTPGVDYGYTF. The CDR3 bases are TGTGCCTGGACCCCCGGGGTGGACTATGGCTACACCTTC.

In its sample, this clone was seen a few times. The V gene is TRBV25-1, the J gene TRBJ2-3; 14 bases are a match to TRBD2. V trimming: 6 bases; J trimming: 5 bases; junction bases outside the gene matches: 4. The germline CDR1 and CDR2 sequences are MGHDK and SYGVNS. The CDR3 sequence is 15 residues long. The chain's CDR3 is CASRTSGRAIDTQYF. For the CDR3, the DNA is TGTGCCAGCAGGACTAGCGGGAGGGCCATAGATACGCAGTATTTT.

This clone was counted at least ten times. The CDR3 sequence: CASSQGNGVYNEQFF. The CDR3 nucleotides read TGCGCCAGCAGCCAGGGAAATGGGGTTTACAATGAGCAGTTCTTC. V usage is TRBV4-1 and J usage is TRBJ2-1; no definite D call. In germline, CDR1 is MGHRA, CDR2 YSYEKL. The ends were cut back, 3 bases at V and 4 bases at J, with 13 bases in the middle. The CDR3 runs to 15 residues.

The chain employs TRBV2 and TRBJ1-1; D may be TRBD1 (5 bases). With 6 bases removed from V and 2 bases from J, the gap between germline ends came to 7 bases. CDR3 length: 12 residues. From germline, CDR1 is SNHLY and CDR2 FYNNEI. This CDR3 is CASRQANTEAFF. The CDR3 nucleotides are TGTGCCAGCAGACAGGCAAACACTGAAGCTTTCTTT. Based on the CDR3 plus reference TRBV2 and TRBJ1-1, the full variable domain is EPEVTQTPSHQVTQMGQEVILRCVPISNHLYFYWYRQILGQKVEFLVSFYNNEISEKSEIFDDQFSVERPDGSNFTLKIRSTKLEDSAMYFCASRQANTEAFFGQGTRLTVV.

The genes are TRBV28 and TRBJ2-7; either TRBD1 or TRBD2 may supply D (5 bases each). Trimming cost V 6 bases and J 2 bases, with 20 bases left between them. CDR1 and CDR2 (germline): MDHEN, SYDVKM. The CDR3 extends over 16 amino acids. CDR3: CASRSGTLESPYEQYF. The CDR3 nucleotides are TGTGCCAGCAGGTCCGGGACGCTAGAATCCCCCTACGAGCAGTACTTC.